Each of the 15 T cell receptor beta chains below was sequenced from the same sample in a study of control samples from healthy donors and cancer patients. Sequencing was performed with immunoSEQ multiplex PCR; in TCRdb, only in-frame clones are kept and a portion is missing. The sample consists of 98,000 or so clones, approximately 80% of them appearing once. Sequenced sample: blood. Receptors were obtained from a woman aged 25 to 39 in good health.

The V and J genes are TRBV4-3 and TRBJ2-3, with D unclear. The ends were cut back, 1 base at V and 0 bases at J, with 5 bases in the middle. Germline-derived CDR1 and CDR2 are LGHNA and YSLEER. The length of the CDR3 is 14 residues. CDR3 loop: CASSQAQSTDTQYF. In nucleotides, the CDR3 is TGCGCCAGCAGCCAAGCGCAGAGCACAGATACGCAGTATTTT.

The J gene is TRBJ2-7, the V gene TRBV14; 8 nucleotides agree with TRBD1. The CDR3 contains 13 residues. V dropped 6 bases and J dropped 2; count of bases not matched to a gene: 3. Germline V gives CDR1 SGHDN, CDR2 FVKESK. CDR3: CASRDRGAYEQYF. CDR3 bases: TGTGCCAGCAGAGACAGGGGTGCCTACGAGCAGTACTTC. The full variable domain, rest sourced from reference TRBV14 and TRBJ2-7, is EAGVTQFPSHSVIEKGQTVTLRCDPISGHDNLYWYRRVMGKEIKFLLHFVKESKQDESGMPNNRFLAERTGGTYSTLKVQPAELEDSGVYFCASRDRGAYEQYFGPGTRLTVT.

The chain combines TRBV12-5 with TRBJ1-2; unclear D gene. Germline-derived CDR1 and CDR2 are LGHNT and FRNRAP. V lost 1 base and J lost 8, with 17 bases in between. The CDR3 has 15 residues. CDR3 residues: CASGLAGLVGSGYTF. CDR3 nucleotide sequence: TGTGCTAGTGGTTTGGCCGGGTTGGTAGGATCCGGCTACACCTTC.

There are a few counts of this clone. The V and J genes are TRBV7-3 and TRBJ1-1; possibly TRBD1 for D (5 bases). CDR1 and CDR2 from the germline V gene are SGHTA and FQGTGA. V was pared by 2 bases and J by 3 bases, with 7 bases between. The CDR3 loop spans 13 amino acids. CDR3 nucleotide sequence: TGTGCCAGCAGCTTATTGGGGGACACTGAAGCTTTCTTT. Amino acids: CASSLLGDTEAFF.

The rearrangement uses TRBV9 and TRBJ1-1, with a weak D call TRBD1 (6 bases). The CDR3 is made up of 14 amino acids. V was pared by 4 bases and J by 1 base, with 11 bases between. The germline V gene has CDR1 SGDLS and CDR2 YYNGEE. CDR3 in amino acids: CASSPTDRNTEAFF. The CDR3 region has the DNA TGTGCCAGCAGCCCGACGGACAGGAACACTGAAGCTTTCTTT.

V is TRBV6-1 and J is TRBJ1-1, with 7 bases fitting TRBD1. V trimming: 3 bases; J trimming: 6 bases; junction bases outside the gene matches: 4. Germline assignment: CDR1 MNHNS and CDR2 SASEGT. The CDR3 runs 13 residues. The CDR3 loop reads CASSDRGWSEAFF. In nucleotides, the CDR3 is TGTGCCAGCAGTGACAGGGGGTGGTCTGAAGCTTTCTTT.

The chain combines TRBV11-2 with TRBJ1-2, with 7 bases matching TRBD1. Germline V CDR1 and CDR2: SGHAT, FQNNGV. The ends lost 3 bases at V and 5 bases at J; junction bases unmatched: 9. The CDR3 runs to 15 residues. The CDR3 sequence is CASSFPRQGEYGYTF. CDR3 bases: TGTGCCAGCAGCTTTCCACGGCAGGGGGAATATGGCTACACCTTC.

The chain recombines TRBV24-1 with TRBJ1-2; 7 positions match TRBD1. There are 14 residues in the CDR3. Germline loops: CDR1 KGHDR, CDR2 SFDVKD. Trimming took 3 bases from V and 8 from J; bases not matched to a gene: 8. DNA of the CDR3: TGTGCCACCAGTGATATAAACGACAGGGACGGCTACACCTTC. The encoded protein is CATSDINDRDGYTF.

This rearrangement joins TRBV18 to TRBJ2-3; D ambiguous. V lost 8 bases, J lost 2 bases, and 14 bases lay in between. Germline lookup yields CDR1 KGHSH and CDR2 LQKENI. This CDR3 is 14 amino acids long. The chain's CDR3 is CASHSSSSTDTQYF. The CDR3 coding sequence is TGTGCCAGCCATTCAAGTTCATCCACAGATACGCAGTATTTT.

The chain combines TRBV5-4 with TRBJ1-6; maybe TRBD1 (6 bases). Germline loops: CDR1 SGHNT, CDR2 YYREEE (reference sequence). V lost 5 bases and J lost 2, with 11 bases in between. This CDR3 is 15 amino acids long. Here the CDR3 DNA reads TGTGCCAGCAGTCCGGGGGGGCCCTATAATTCACCCCTCCACTTT. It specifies CASSPGGPYNSPLHF.

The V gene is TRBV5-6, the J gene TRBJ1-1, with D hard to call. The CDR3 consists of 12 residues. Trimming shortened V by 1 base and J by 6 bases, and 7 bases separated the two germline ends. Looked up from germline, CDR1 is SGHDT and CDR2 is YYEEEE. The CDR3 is CASSLSGSEAFF. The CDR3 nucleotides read TGTGCCAGCAGCTTGTCGGGGTCTGAAGCTTTCTTT. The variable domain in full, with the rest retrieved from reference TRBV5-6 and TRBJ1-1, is DAGVTQSPTHLIKTRGQQVTLRCSPKSGHDTVSWYQQALGQGPQFIFQYYEEEERQRGNFPDRFSGHQFPNYSSELNVNALLLGDSALYLCASSLSGSEAFFGQGTRLTVV.

CDR3 protein: CASSSAAGDQETQYF. For the CDR3, the DNA is TGTGCCAGCAGCTCTGCGGCGGGGGACCAAGAGACCCAGTACTTC. The chain carries TRBV5-4 and TRBJ2-5, with 7 positions matching TRBD2. The J segment lost 0 bases and the V segment lost 3 bases, leaving 5 bases of the junction unmatched. Germline V gives CDR1 SGHNT, CDR2 YYREEE (reference sequence). This CDR3 comprises 15 residues. Based on the CDR3 plus reference TRBV5-4 and TRBJ2-5, the full variable domain is ETGVTQSPTHLIKTRGQQVTLRCSSQSGHNTVSWYQQALGQGPQFIFQYYREEENGRGNFPPRFSGLQFPNYSSELNVNALELDDSALYLCASSSAAGDQETQYFGPGTRLLVL.

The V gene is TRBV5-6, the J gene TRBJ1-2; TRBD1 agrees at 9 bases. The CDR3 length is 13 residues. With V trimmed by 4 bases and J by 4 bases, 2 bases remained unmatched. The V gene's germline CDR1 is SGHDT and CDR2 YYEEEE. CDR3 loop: CASSVDRGYGYTF. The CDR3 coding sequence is TGTGCCAGCAGCGTGGACAGGGGCTATGGCTACACCTTC.

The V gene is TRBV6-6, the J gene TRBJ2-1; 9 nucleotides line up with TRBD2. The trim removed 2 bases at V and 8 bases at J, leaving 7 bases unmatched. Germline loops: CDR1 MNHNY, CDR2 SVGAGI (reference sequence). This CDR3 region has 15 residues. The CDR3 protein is CASSYVSSGNYEQFF. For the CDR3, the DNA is TGTGCCAGCAGTTACGTGTCTAGCGGGAACTATGAGCAGTTCTTC.

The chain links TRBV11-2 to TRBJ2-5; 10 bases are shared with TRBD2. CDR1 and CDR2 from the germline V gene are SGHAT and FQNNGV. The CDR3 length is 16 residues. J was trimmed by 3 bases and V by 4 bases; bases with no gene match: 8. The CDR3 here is CASSSTSLAGKETQYF. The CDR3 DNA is TGTGCCAGCAGCTCCACATCACTAGCGGGGAAAGAGACCCAGTACTTC.